Below, one T cell receptor beta chain is given with its context. The CDR3 runs to 15 residues. The V end lost 10 bases, the J end lost 0 bases, and 13 bases lay between the germline ends. Germline values: CDR1 ENHRY, CDR2 SYGVKD. This record belongs to a study of blood T cell repertoires in COVID-19. Turning to the study itself: Sites across the United States, Italy and Spain contributed samples from acute and convalescent COVID-19. T cells, B-cell-depleted T cells, or PBMCs provided the cDNA or gDNA that served as material.

In the original analysis: Quantification of nucleated cells was approximated via reference gene primer amplification. Profiling relied on immunoSEQ multiplex PCR, and the TCRdb table lists in-frame clones only, not all of them. That table furnishes V, J and clone size, whereas the DNA furnished D and trimming. Here the sample spans over 70,000 clones, roughly 84% being singletons. Seattle patients were enrolled while actively infected and followed longitudinally. The clonotype was recovered from a man in his fifties or sixties with COVID-19, enrolled during active disease. The sequencing sample was made of peripheral blood. The V gene is TRBV10-3, the J gene TRBJ1-6; D is ambiguous. The CDR3, as DNA: TGTGCCACGAAGCTACAGAGCTCCTATAATTCACCCCTCCACTTT. Its protein is CATKLQSSYNSPLHF.